The rows below give T cell receptor beta chains drawn from one sample of a study of T cell repertoires in cytomegalovirus infection. TCRdb redid the calling of the reads with MiXCR, one entry per CDR3 protein. This table holds 450,000 to 650,000 distinct CDR3 sequences, approximately 26% found once. Input material: PBMCs. Every receptor here comes from a human donor in good health (CMV status not recorded). Some clones in this sample may be carry-over from other donors' samples. Each CDR3 is given with its conserved first and last residue. The D gene is left open where the match is weak. The size field is filled for only some rows; it gives once, few, many or a size class.

clone_size j_call d_call v_call cdr3_aa cdr3_nt
many TRBJ1-1 NA TRBV7-8 CASSFGQSTEAFF TGTGCCAGCAGCTTCGGACAGAGCACTGAAGCTTTCTTT
NA TRBJ2-7 NA TRBV6-2/TRBV6-3 CASSQVTSYEQYF TGTGCCAGCAGCCAAGTCACATCCTACGAGCAGTACTTC
many TRBJ2-1 TRBD2 TRBV7-2 CASSLVAGQVLDEQFF TGTGCCAGCAGCTTAGTAGCGGGTCAGGTTTTAGATGAGCAGTTCTTC
many TRBJ2-4 TRBD2 TRBV28 CASSFGGEGNIQYF TGTGCCAGCAGTTTTGGAGGGGAGGGGAACATTCAGTACTTC
NA TRBJ2-3 TRBD2 TRBV10-3 CAISEPSSGLDTDTQYF TGTGCCATCAGTGAGCCGAGTAGCGGGTTAGACACAGATACGCAGTATTTT
many TRBJ1-5 TRBD1 TRBV7-2 CASSLRQGFQPQHF TGTGCCAGCAGCTTAAGACAGGGCTTTCAGCCCCAGCATTTT
few TRBJ2-7 TRBD2 TRBV12-3/TRBV12-4 CASRLLLAGDEQYF TGTGCCAGCAGGCTCCTACTAGCGGGAGACGAGCAGTACTTC
few TRBJ1-5 TRBD1 TRBV6-2/TRBV6-3 CASRDLTGGNQPQHF TGTGCCAGCAGGGACCTAACAGGGGGCAATCAGCCCCAGCATTTT
NA TRBJ2-1 NA TRBV12-3/TRBV12-4 CASRVRAHNEQFF TGTGCCAGCCGCGTGAGGGCGCACAATGAGCAGTTCTTC
NA TRBJ1-1 NA TRBV7-4 CASSLAEGTEAFF TGTGCCAGCAGCTTAGCGGAAGGGACTGAAGCTTTCTTT